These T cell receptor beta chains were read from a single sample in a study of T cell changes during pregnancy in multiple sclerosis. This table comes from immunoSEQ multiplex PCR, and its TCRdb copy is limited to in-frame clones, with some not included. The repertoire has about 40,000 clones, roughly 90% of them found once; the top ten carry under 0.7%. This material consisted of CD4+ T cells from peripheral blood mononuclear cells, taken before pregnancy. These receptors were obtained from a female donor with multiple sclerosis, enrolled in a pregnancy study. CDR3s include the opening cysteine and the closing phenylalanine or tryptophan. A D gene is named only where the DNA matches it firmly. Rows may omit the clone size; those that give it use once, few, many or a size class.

CDR3 protein: CASSFVRQENTGELFF
CDR3 DNA: TGTGCCAGCAGCTTCGTCAGACAGGAGAACACCGGGGAGCTGTTTTTT
V gene: TRBV5-4
J gene: TRBJ2-2
D gene: -
clone size: -

CDR3 protein: CASSQTGVGQPQHF
CDR3 DNA: TGTGCCAGCTCCCAGACAGGGGTAGGTCAGCCCCAGCATTTT
V gene: TRBV18
J gene: TRBJ1-5
D gene: TRBD1
clone size: -

CDR3 protein: CASRDARNTGELFF
CDR3 DNA: TGTGCCAGCAGGGATGCTAGAAACACCGGGGAGCTGTTTTTT
V gene: TRBV2
J gene: TRBJ2-2
D gene: -
clone size: -

CDR3 protein: CASNSGGTGGNYGYTF
CDR3 DNA: TGTGCCAGCAATAGTGGTGGGACAGGGGGGAACTATGGCTACACCTTC
V gene: TRBV9
J gene: TRBJ1-2
D gene: TRBD1
clone size: -

CDR3 protein: CASRSRDYNSPLHF
CDR3 DNA: TGTGCCAGTAGGTCCAGGGACTATAATTCACCCCTCCACTTT
V gene: TRBV19
J gene: TRBJ1-6
D gene: -
clone size: once

CDR3 protein: CASSLPGVVETQYF
CDR3 DNA: TGCGCCAGCAGCTTGCCAGGGGTGGTCGAGACCCAGTACTTC
V gene: TRBV5-1
J gene: TRBJ2-5
D gene: -
clone size: -

CDR3 protein: CASSVGQDRGYEQYF
CDR3 DNA: TGTGCCAGCAGCGTAGGTCAGGACAGGGGCTACGAGCAGTACTTC
V gene: TRBV9
J gene: TRBJ2-7
D gene: TRBD1
clone size: -

CDR3 protein: CASSLGQGRHEKLFF
CDR3 DNA: TGTGCCAGCAGCCTAGGACAGGGGAGACATGAAAAACTGTTTTTT
V gene: TRBV5-4
J gene: TRBJ1-4
D gene: TRBD1
clone size: -

CDR3 protein: CASTQGGLAGTGELFF
CDR3 DNA: TGTGCCAGCACCCAAGGCGGACTAGCGGGGACCGGGGAGCTGTTTTTT
V gene: TRBV5-6
J gene: TRBJ2-2
D gene: TRBD2
clone size: -

CDR3 protein: CASRGQMNTEAFF
CDR3 DNA: TGCGCCAGCAGAGGACAGATGAACACTGAAGCTTTCTTT
V gene: TRBV5-1
J gene: TRBJ1-1
D gene: -
clone size: -

CDR3 protein: CASTQDSNTGELFF
CDR3 DNA: TGTGCCAGCACGCAGGATTCGAACACCGGGGAGCTGTTTTTT
V gene: TRBV6-6
J gene: TRBJ2-2
D gene: -
clone size: -

CDR3 protein: CASSPRRGGIDTQYF
CDR3 DNA: TGTGCCAGCTCACCTCGACGAGGGGGCATAGATACGCAGTATTTT
V gene: TRBV18
J gene: TRBJ2-3
D gene: TRBD1
clone size: -

CDR3 protein: CATSRGRETQYF
CDR3 DNA: TGTGCCACCAGCAGAGGGCGGGAGACCCAGTACTTC
V gene: TRBV15
J gene: TRBJ2-5
D gene: -
clone size: -

CDR3 protein: CASSLAGVTYNEQFF
CDR3 DNA: TGTGCCAGCTCACTAGCGGGGGTTACCTACAATGAGCAGTTCTTC
V gene: TRBV18
J gene: TRBJ2-1
D gene: TRBD2
clone size: once

CDR3 protein: CASSGTGGATGELFF
CDR3 DNA: TGTGCCAGCAGTGGAACGGGGGGGGCCACCGGGGAGCTGTTTTTT
V gene: TRBV6-5
J gene: TRBJ2-2
D gene: TRBD2
clone size: -

CDR3 protein: CASSLMGWATGSPLHF
CDR3 DNA: TGTGCCAGCAGCTTAATGGGTTGGGCAACGGGGTCACCCCTCCACTTT
V gene: TRBV27
J gene: TRBJ1-6
D gene: -
clone size: -

CDR3 protein: CASSSGGYIQYF
CDR3 DNA: TGTGCCAGCAGTAGTGGAGGGTACATTCAGTACTTC
V gene: TRBV7-2
J gene: TRBJ2-4
D gene: -
clone size: -

CDR3 protein: CASNLGRMDGYTF
CDR3 DNA: TGTGCCAGCAATCTAGGTCGCATGGATGGCTACACCTTC
V gene: TRBV21-1
J gene: TRBJ1-2
D gene: -
clone size: -

CDR3 protein: CASSAVGFYGYTF
CDR3 DNA: TGTGCCAGCAGCGCGGTTGGATTCTATGGCTACACCTTC
V gene: TRBV7-3
J gene: TRBJ1-2
D gene: -
clone size: -

CDR3 protein: CASSYRGLEAFF
CDR3 DNA: TGTGCCAGCAGTTATCGAGGTCTTGAAGCTTTCTTT
V gene: TRBV6-5
J gene: TRBJ1-1
D gene: -
clone size: -

CDR3 protein: CAWSVRGSLAYEQYF
CDR3 DNA: TGTGCCTGGAGTGTACGGGGGAGTTTGGCCTACGAGCAGTACTTC
V gene: TRBV30
J gene: TRBJ2-7
D gene: -
clone size: -

CDR3 protein: CASSTGQGRTEAFF
CDR3 DNA: TGTGCCAGCAGTACCGGACAGGGTAGGACCGAAGCTTTCTTT
V gene: TRBV27
J gene: TRBJ1-1
D gene: TRBD1
clone size: -

CDR3 protein: CASSGSWGFQPQHF
CDR3 DNA: TGTGCCAGCAGCGGGTCTTGGGGCTTTCAGCCCCAGCATTTT
V gene: TRBV6-1
J gene: TRBJ1-5
D gene: -
clone size: -

CDR3 protein: CASSYTPPGQDTDTQYF
CDR3 DNA: TGCGCCAGCAGCTATACGCCACCGGGACAGGACACAGATACGCAGTATTTT
V gene: TRBV5-1
J gene: TRBJ2-3
D gene: TRBD1
clone size: -

CDR3 protein: CASRGLESEQFF
CDR3 DNA: TGTGCCAGCAGGGGACTAGAGTCTGAGCAGTTCTTC
V gene: TRBV5-4
J gene: TRBJ2-1
D gene: TRBD2
clone size: -

CDR3 protein: CASSSHGQGHSYEQYF
CDR3 DNA: TGTGCCAGCAGTTCCCATGGACAGGGCCATTCCTACGAGCAGTACTTC
V gene: TRBV28
J gene: TRBJ2-7
D gene: TRBD1
clone size: -

CDR3 protein: CASRMTGVNYGYTF
CDR3 DNA: TGTGCCAGCAGAATGACAGGGGTCAACTATGGCTACACCTTC
V gene: TRBV6-6
J gene: TRBJ1-2
D gene: TRBD1
clone size: -

CDR3 protein: CASSWGIGGGSPYEQYF
CDR3 DNA: TGTGCCAGCAGCTGGGGGATTGGGGGAGGGTCCCCCTACGAGCAGTACTTC
V gene: TRBV11-2
J gene: TRBJ2-7
D gene: TRBD2
clone size: -

CDR3 protein: CASRVRRKAEAFF
CDR3 DNA: TGTGCCAGCAGGGTTCGCAGAAAGGCTGAAGCTTTCTTT
V gene: TRBV19
J gene: TRBJ1-1
D gene: -
clone size: once

CDR3 protein: CASSTNSYNEQFF
CDR3 DNA: TGTGCCAGTAGTACTAACTCCTACAATGAGCAGTTCTTC
V gene: TRBV19
J gene: TRBJ2-1
D gene: -
clone size: -

CDR3 protein: CATSSLTQQETQYF
CDR3 DNA: TGTGCCACCAGCAGTCTGACACAGCAAGAGACCCAGTACTTC
V gene: TRBV15
J gene: TRBJ2-5
D gene: -
clone size: once

CDR3 protein: CASSLDRVQPQHF
CDR3 DNA: TGTGCCAGCAGCCTAGACAGGGTTCAGCCCCAGCATTTT
V gene: TRBV7-8
J gene: TRBJ1-5
D gene: TRBD1
clone size: -

CDR3 protein: CASSVRPQVGGGYTF
CDR3 DNA: TGTGCCAGCAGCGTACGTCCCCAAGTCGGAGGGGGCTACACCTTC
V gene: TRBV9
J gene: TRBJ1-2
D gene: -
clone size: once

CDR3 protein: CASSQGPRATNEKLFF
CDR3 DNA: TGTGCCAGCAGCCAGGGGCCTCGGGCAACTAATGAAAAACTGTTTTTT
V gene: TRBV5-6
J gene: TRBJ1-4
D gene: -
clone size: -

CDR3 protein: CASSRATGGAYTDTQYF
CDR3 DNA: TGTGCCAGCTCACGGGCGACAGGGGGCGCCTACACAGATACGCAGTATTTT
V gene: TRBV18
J gene: TRBJ2-3
D gene: TRBD1
clone size: -

CDR3 protein: CASSLAAAGAGELFF
CDR3 DNA: TGCGCCAGCAGCTTGGCAGCAGCGGGGGCCGGGGAGCTGTTTTTT
V gene: TRBV5-1
J gene: TRBJ2-2
D gene: TRBD2
clone size: -

CDR3 protein: CASSVADRGTGTRNGYTF
CDR3 DNA: TGTGCCAGCAGCGTAGCCGACAGGGGGACAGGGACGCGAAACGGCTACACCTTC
V gene: TRBV9
J gene: TRBJ1-2
D gene: TRBD1
clone size: -

CDR3 protein: CARSCSGVNRILADYEQYF
CDR3 DNA: TGTGCCAGAAGCTGCTCAGGGGTAAACAGGATCCTGGCGGACTACGAGCAGTACTTC
V gene: TRBV5-3
J gene: TRBJ2-7
D gene: -
clone size: -

CDR3 protein: CASSPDRNYEAFF
CDR3 DNA: TGTGCCAGCAGCCCGGACAGAAACTATGAAGCTTTCTTT
V gene: TRBV7-3
J gene: TRBJ1-1
D gene: -
clone size: -

CDR3 protein: CASSQDIGGGNTGELFF
CDR3 DNA: TGCGCCAGCAGCCAAGATATAGGCGGGGGTAACACCGGGGAGCTGTTTTTT
V gene: TRBV4-3
J gene: TRBJ2-2
D gene: TRBD2
clone size: -

CDR3 protein: CASSSAAETSTDTQYF
CDR3 DNA: TGCGCCAGCTCCTCCGCGGCTGAGACCAGCACAGATACGCAGTATTTT
V gene: TRBV5-1
J gene: TRBJ2-3
D gene: -
clone size: -

CDR3 protein: CASSLARMNTEAFF
CDR3 DNA: TGTGCCAGCAGCTTGGCTAGGATGAACACTGAAGCTTTCTTT
V gene: TRBV5-4
J gene: TRBJ1-1
D gene: -
clone size: -

CDR3 protein: CASSLQGLSNQPQHF
CDR3 DNA: TGCGCCAGCAGCTTACAGGGGCTTAGCAATCAGCCCCAGCATTTT
V gene: TRBV5-1
J gene: TRBJ1-5
D gene: TRBD1
clone size: once

CDR3 protein: CATQLYRATEAFF
CDR3 DNA: TGTGCCACCCAACTGTACAGGGCCACTGAAGCTTTCTTT
V gene: TRBV11-2
J gene: TRBJ1-1
D gene: -
clone size: -

CDR3 protein: CASSTGPATTGELFF
CDR3 DNA: TGTGCCAGCAGCACAGGGCCAGCGACCACCGGGGAGCTGTTTTTT
V gene: TRBV7-3
J gene: TRBJ2-2
D gene: -
clone size: -

CDR3 protein: CASSPRGTYGYTF
CDR3 DNA: TGTGCCAGCAGCCCAAGGGGTACCTATGGCTACACCTTC
V gene: TRBV6-6
J gene: TRBJ1-2
D gene: -
clone size: -

CDR3 protein: CASSPGLTGDYNEQFF
CDR3 DNA: TGTGCCAGCAGTCCTGGGTTGACAGGGGACTACAATGAGCAGTTCTTC
V gene: TRBV6-6
J gene: TRBJ2-1
D gene: TRBD1
clone size: -

CDR3 protein: CASSSPGQGSYGYTF
CDR3 DNA: TGTGCCAGCAGCTCTCCGGGACAGGGTTCCTATGGCTACACCTTC
V gene: TRBV5-4
J gene: TRBJ1-2
D gene: TRBD1
clone size: -

CDR3 protein: CASSYSPLGTVYEQFF
CDR3 DNA: TGTGCCAGCAGTTACTCGCCCCTAGGGACAGTCTATGAGCAGTTCTTC
V gene: TRBV6-5
J gene: TRBJ2-1
D gene: TRBD1
clone size: -

CDR3 protein: CASLDTGGLETQYF
CDR3 DNA: TGCGCCAGCCTCGACACGGGGGGCCTGGAGACCCAGTACTTC
V gene: TRBV10-2
J gene: TRBJ2-5
D gene: -
clone size: -

CDR3 protein: CASSPLVDRDLDTQYF
CDR3 DNA: TGTGCCAGCAGCCCCCTAGTTGACAGGGATTTAGATACGCAGTATTTT
V gene: TRBV7-8
J gene: TRBJ2-3
D gene: TRBD1
clone size: -

CDR3 protein: CASSSWTGRLAFF
CDR3 DNA: TGTGCCAGCAGTTCTTGGACAGGGAGGTTAGCTTTCTTT
V gene: TRBV28
J gene: TRBJ1-1
D gene: TRBD1
clone size: once

CDR3 protein: CASGGTALNEQFF
CDR3 DNA: TGTGCCAGCGGGGGGACGGCGCTAAATGAGCAGTTCTTC
V gene: TRBV18
J gene: TRBJ2-1
D gene: -
clone size: -

CDR3 protein: CASSIAGGLRGTQYF
CDR3 DNA: TGTGCCAGCAGCATAGCGGGGGGCCTCCGGGGTACGCAGTATTTT
V gene: TRBV7-3
J gene: TRBJ2-3
D gene: TRBD2
clone size: -

CDR3 protein: CASSIQGEAYEQYF
CDR3 DNA: TGTGCCAGCAGTATCCAGGGGGAGGCCTACGAGCAGTACTTC
V gene: TRBV6-1
J gene: TRBJ2-7
D gene: -
clone size: -

CDR3 protein: CASVPGQGAMNTEAFF
CDR3 DNA: TGTGCCAGCGTACCGGGACAGGGCGCCATGAACACTGAAGCTTTCTTT
V gene: TRBV11-1
J gene: TRBJ1-1
D gene: TRBD1
clone size: -

CDR3 protein: CASSGRQGRNSPLHF
CDR3 DNA: TGTGCCAGCAGTGGACGACAGGGGAGGAATTCACCCCTCCACTTT
V gene: TRBV6-1
J gene: TRBJ1-6
D gene: TRBD1
clone size: few

CDR3 protein: CASSPETPPSGSYNEQFF
CDR3 DNA: TGTGCCAGCAGCCCAGAGACCCCCCCGAGCGGGTCCTACAATGAGCAGTTCTTC
V gene: TRBV9
J gene: TRBJ2-1
D gene: -
clone size: -

CDR3 protein: CASSGWQGAPYEQYF
CDR3 DNA: TGTGCCAGCAGTGGGTGGCAGGGGGCTCCCTACGAGCAGTACTTC
V gene: TRBV2
J gene: TRBJ2-7
D gene: TRBD1
clone size: -

CDR3 protein: CASSMGGNGETQYF
CDR3 DNA: TGTGCCAGCAGCATGGGGGGGAACGGAGAGACCCAGTACTTC
V gene: TRBV27
J gene: TRBJ2-5
D gene: TRBD2
clone size: -